This is a list of T cell receptor beta chains from one sample in a study of CD8 T cells in Susac syndrome. Via MiXCR, TCRdb re-called the immunoSEQ multiplex PCR reads, giving one row per CDR3 protein. The table has 110,000 or so distinct CDR3 sequences, 85% to 95% seen once. Material for sequencing was CD4+ T cells from PBMCs. The source of these receptors is a human donor with multiple sclerosis. Each CDR3 is given with its conserved first and last residue. D genes are given only for firm matches. Clone size is stated in some rows and not others, as once, few, many or a class when expanded.

d_call: TRBD1; clone_size: few; v_call: TRBV30; j_call: TRBJ1-5; cdr3_nt: TGTGCCTGGAGCGGGACAGGGGGTGGTCAGCCCCAGCATTTT; cdr3_aa: CAWSGTGGGQPQHF
d_call: NA; clone_size: NA; v_call: TRBV2; j_call: TRBJ2-2; cdr3_nt: TGTGCCAGCAGTGTACAGGGAGTCGGGGAGCTGTTTTTT; cdr3_aa: CASSVQGVGELFF
d_call: NA; clone_size: NA; v_call: TRBV5-6; j_call: TRBJ2-5; cdr3_nt: TGTGCCAGCAGCTGGTGGGCGGGGGAGACCCAGTACTTC; cdr3_aa: CASSWWAGETQYF
d_call: TRBD1; clone_size: NA; v_call: TRBV2; j_call: TRBJ1-5; cdr3_nt: TGTGCCGGAGCTTACGCAAGGGGGCCCGATCAGCCCCAGCATTTT; cdr3_aa: CAGAYARGPDQPQHF
d_call: NA; clone_size: NA; v_call: TRBV4-1; j_call: TRBJ2-5; cdr3_nt: TGCGCCAGCAGCCAAGATGGGGGCCGCTCAGGTACCCAGTACTTC; cdr3_aa: CASSQDGGRSGTQYF
d_call: NA; clone_size: NA; v_call: TRBV12-1; j_call: TRBJ1-2; cdr3_nt: TGTGCCAGCAGCCCATCGAAGGTCCTTGGCTACACCTTC; cdr3_aa: CASSPSKVLGYTF
d_call: NA; clone_size: once; v_call: TRBV4-3; j_call: TRBJ2-3; cdr3_nt: TGCGCCAGCAGCCAGGGGGGATTTAACACAGATACGCAGTATTTT; cdr3_aa: CASSQGGFNTDTQYF
d_call: TRBD2; clone_size: NA; v_call: TRBV29-1; j_call: TRBJ2-1; cdr3_nt: TGCAGCGTTTTCCTAGCGGGGGCCACGTTCGGTGAGCAGTTCTTC; cdr3_aa: CSVFLAGATFGEQFF
d_call: TRBD1; clone_size: few; v_call: TRBV18; j_call: TRBJ2-5; cdr3_nt: TGTGCCAGCTCACCCCCGGGACGGGGACAGGAGACCCAGTACTTC; cdr3_aa: CASSPPGRGQETQYF
d_call: TRBD1; clone_size: NA; v_call: TRBV19; j_call: TRBJ2-1; cdr3_nt: TGTGCCAGTAGTATAGGGGGACAGGGGACTGAGCAGTTCTTC; cdr3_aa: CASSIGGQGTEQFF
d_call: NA; clone_size: NA; v_call: TRBV6-5; j_call: TRBJ1-2; cdr3_nt: TGTGCCAGCAGTTACAGGGGGACCCTCACCGGCTATGGCTACACCTTC; cdr3_aa: CASSYRGTLTGYGYTF
d_call: NA; clone_size: NA; v_call: TRBV19; j_call: TRBJ1-1; cdr3_nt: TGTGCCGGCCATCTATCAGCGGAGAACACTGAAGCTTTCTTT; cdr3_aa: CAGHLSAENTEAFF
d_call: NA; clone_size: NA; v_call: TRBV9; j_call: TRBJ2-2; cdr3_nt: TGTGCCAGCAGCGTATCGACTTCCACCGGGGAGCTGTTTTTT; cdr3_aa: CASSVSTSTGELFF
d_call: NA; clone_size: NA; v_call: TRBV7-2; j_call: TRBJ1-6; cdr3_nt: TGTGCCAGCAGCTTAGGACTGGATAATTCACCCCTCCACTTT; cdr3_aa: CASSLGLDNSPLHF
d_call: NA; clone_size: NA; v_call: TRBV6-2/TRBV6-3; j_call: TRBJ1-1; cdr3_nt: TGTGCCAGCAGGCTGAGGGGGGCCACTGAAGCTTTCTTT; cdr3_aa: CASRLRGATEAFF
d_call: NA; clone_size: NA; v_call: TRBV14; j_call: TRBJ1-1; cdr3_nt: TGTGCCAGCAGCCCGATCGGAAGTGCGGAGCAAACTTTCTTT; cdr3_aa: CASSPIGSAEQTFF
d_call: NA; clone_size: NA; v_call: TRBV12-3/TRBV12-4; j_call: TRBJ1-1; cdr3_nt: TGTGCCAGCAGCCCGGCGGGGACCTACACTGAAGCTTTCTTT; cdr3_aa: CASSPAGTYTEAFF